These T cell receptor beta chains were read from a single sample in a study of shared clonotypes between healthy human individuals. Data came from immunoSEQ multiplex PCR; TCRdb stores just in-frame clones and leaves some out. Among over a million clones listed, about 98.5% were seen once. Specimen: naive CD4+ T cells sorted from blood. These receptors were obtained from a man aged 25 to 40 in good health. Both conserved end residues are part of each CDR3. The D gene is left open where the match is weak. Size is omitted from some rows. Given values are once, few, many or a class for expanded clones.

TRBJ2-5,-,TRBV29-1,-,CSVKWQQETQYF,TGCAGCGTAAAATGGCAACAAGAGACCCAGTACTTC
TRBJ1-1,-,TRBV7-9,TRBD1,CASSQKPGQLTNTEAFF,TGTGCCAGCAGCCAAAAACCGGGACAGCTGACGAACACTGAAGCTTTCTTT
TRBJ1-5,-,TRBV27,-,CASSPGLAGKPQHF,TGTGCCAGCAGTCCCGGACTGGCGGGGAAGCCCCAGCATTTT
TRBJ2-3,-,TRBV7-9,TRBD2,CASSLASGSVEDTQYF,TGTGCCAGCAGCTTAGCCAGCGGGAGCGTGGAAGATACGCAGTATTTT
TRBJ2-2,many,TRBV5-6,TRBD2,CASSLLSGRADTGELFF,TGTGCCAGCAGCTTGCTTAGCGGGAGGGCCGACACCGGGGAGCTGTTTTTT
TRBJ1-4,-,TRBV2,TRBD1,CARGQREPATNEKLFF,TGTGCCAGGGGACAGAGAGAACCCGCAACTAATGAAAAACTGTTTTTT
TRBJ2-2,-,TRBV5-1,TRBD1,CASSMGQVNTGELFF,TGCGCCAGCAGCATGGGACAGGTGAACACCGGGGAGCTGTTTTTT
TRBJ1-2,-,TRBV5-1,-,CASSLSPAGDGYTF,TGCGCCAGCAGCTTGTCCCCGGCCGGAGATGGCTACACCTTC
TRBJ2-7,-,TRBV5-4,TRBD2,CASSLWVSGGRGEQYF,TGTGCCAGCAGCTTGTGGGTCTCCGGCGGGAGGGGTGAGCAGTACTTC
TRBJ2-7,-,TRBV2,-,CASKPARSYEQYF,TGTGCCAGCAAGCCGGCCAGATCCTACGAGCAGTACTTC
TRBJ2-1,-,TRBV21-1,-,CASTPGTGNEQFF,TGTGCCAGCACCCCCGGCACGGGCAATGAGCAGTTCTTC
TRBJ1-2,-,TRBV5-4,-,CASSVGTPLGDYGYTF,TGTGCCAGCAGCGTCGGGACTCCCCTGGGAGACTATGGCTACACCTTC
TRBJ2-1,-,TRBV5-4,-,CASSLEGGSEQFF,TGTGCCAGCAGCTTGGAGGGGGGCTCTGAGCAGTTCTTC
TRBJ1-1,-,TRBV19,-,CASRLRNTEAFF,TGTGCCAGTAGGTTACGAAACACTGAAGCTTTCTTT
TRBJ2-7,-,TRBV5-1,-,CASSSGSVYEQYF,TGCGCCAGCAGCTCAGGTTCCGTCTACGAGCAGTACTTC
TRBJ1-2,-,TRBV30,TRBD1,CAWKTGYYGYTF,TGTGCCTGGAAGACAGGGTACTATGGCTACACCTTC
TRBJ2-7,-,TRBV15,-,CATSRLATQDYEQYF,TGTGCCACCAGCAGACTAGCTACCCAGGACTACGAGCAGTACTTC
TRBJ2-5,-,TRBV18,-,CASSPVQRIQETQYF,TGTGCCAGCTCACCCGTACAGCGCATTCAAGAGACCCAGTACTTC
TRBJ2-1,-,TRBV28,TRBD2,CASSLGAGLAGVFYNEQFF,TGTGCCAGCAGTTTAGGAGCGGGACTAGCGGGAGTGTTCTACAATGAGCAGTTCTTC
TRBJ2-5,-,TRBV4-1,-,CASSQDPSGAGGIGTQYF,TGCGCCAGCAGCCAAGATCCATCCGGGGCCGGGGGTATAGGGACCCAGTACTTC
TRBJ2-1,-,TRBV30,-,CAWQQYTYNEQFF,TGTGCCTGGCAGCAGTACACGTACAATGAGCAGTTCTTC
TRBJ2-2,-,TRBV7-9,TRBD1,CASSLKGAAGELFF,TGTGCCAGCAGCCTTAAGGGGGCCGCCGGGGAGCTGTTTTTT
TRBJ2-5,once,TRBV27,TRBD1,CASSLLRTGGYQETQYF,TGTGCCAGCAGTTTGCTCCGGACAGGCGGGTACCAAGAGACCCAGTACTTC
TRBJ2-4,once,TRBV18,-,CASSPRRTPHSSIQYF,TGTGCCAGCTCACCACGTCGGACCCCCCACAGTAGCATTCAGTACTTC